This is a list of T cell receptor beta chains from one sample in a study of CD8+CD57+ T cells in acquired aplastic anemia. Via MiXCR, TCRdb re-called the reads, giving one row per CDR3 protein. The repertoire holds 400,000 to 450,000 distinct CDR3 sequences, with around 72% as singletons. The sample consisted of sorted CD4+, CD8+, or CD8+CD57+ T cells (not recorded which) from PBMCs. These receptors were taken from a human donor in good health, serving as a control. CDR3s include the opening cysteine and the closing phenylalanine or tryptophan. Fields, in order: D gene, V gene, clone size, J gene, CDR3 protein, CDR3 DNA. A D gene is named only where the DNA matches it firmly. The listing skips clone size in some rows; elsewhere it reads once, few, many or a size class.

D gene: NA; V gene: TRBV7-3; clone size: few; J gene: TRBJ1-2; CDR3 protein: CASSLDAGNYGYTF; CDR3 DNA: TGTGCCAGCAGCTTAGATGCGGGGAACTATGGCTACACCTTC
D gene: TRBD1; V gene: TRBV20-1; clone size: many; J gene: TRBJ2-7; CDR3 protein: CSARVLADRGSYEQYF; CDR3 DNA: TGCAGTGCTAGAGTTTTGGCAGACAGGGGCTCCTACGAGCAGTACTTC
D gene: TRBD2; V gene: TRBV12-3/TRBV12-4; clone size: NA; J gene: TRBJ2-3; CDR3 protein: CASSLLAGGYGTQYF; CDR3 DNA: TGTGCCAGCAGTTTGCTAGCGGGGGGATACGGAACGCAGTATTTT
D gene: NA; V gene: TRBV5-1; clone size: NA; J gene: TRBJ1-2; CDR3 protein: CASSAQGPSYYGYTF; CDR3 DNA: TGCGCCAGCAGCGCGCAGGGCCCGAGCTACTATGGCTACACCTTC
D gene: NA; V gene: TRBV20-1; clone size: NA; J gene: TRBJ2-1; CDR3 protein: CSAPGESGEEFF; CDR3 DNA: TGCAGTGCACCTGGGGAGAGCGGTGAGGAGTTCTTC
D gene: TRBD1; V gene: TRBV19; clone size: NA; J gene: TRBJ1-1; CDR3 protein: CASSETAMTGWGMNPEAFF; CDR3 DNA: TGTGCCAGTAGTGAAACAGCCATGACAGGGTGGGGCATGAACCCTGAAGCTTTCTTT
D gene: TRBD1; V gene: TRBV19; clone size: many; J gene: TRBJ2-7; CDR3 protein: CASSPDREEYEQYF; CDR3 DNA: TGTGCCAGTAGTCCGGACAGGGAAGAGTACGAGCAGTACTTC
D gene: TRBD1; V gene: TRBV20-1; clone size: NA; J gene: TRBJ2-7; CDR3 protein: CSARRDRGWYF; CDR3 DNA: TGCAGTGCTAGGAGGGACAGGGGATGGTACTTC
D gene: TRBD1; V gene: TRBV24-1; clone size: few; J gene: TRBJ2-1; CDR3 protein: CATSGIQGESYNEQFF; CDR3 DNA: TGTGCCACCAGTGGCATACAGGGGGAATCCTACAATGAGCAGTTCTTC
D gene: TRBD2; V gene: TRBV20-1; clone size: many; J gene: TRBJ2-1; CDR3 protein: CSALTSGGALSSYNEQFF; CDR3 DNA: TGCAGTGCCCTGACTAGCGGGGGGGCTCTTAGCTCCTACAATGAGCAGTTCTTC
D gene: NA; V gene: TRBV19; clone size: NA; J gene: TRBJ2-5; CDR3 protein: CASSVAFETQYF; CDR3 DNA: TGTGCCAGTAGTGTTGCTTTTGAGACCCAGTACTTC
D gene: NA; V gene: TRBV9; clone size: NA; J gene: TRBJ2-2; CDR3 protein: CASSRDRGAGELFF; CDR3 DNA: TGTGCCAGCAGCAGAGATCGGGGGGCCGGCGAGCTGTTTTTT
D gene: NA; V gene: TRBV20-1; clone size: NA; J gene: TRBJ1-3; CDR3 protein: CSAPKQQTDTIYF; CDR3 DNA: TGCAGTGCTCCTAAACAACAAACTGACACCATATATTTT
D gene: NA; V gene: TRBV7-9; clone size: NA; J gene: TRBJ1-1; CDR3 protein: CASSLPCDTEAVF; CDR3 DNA: TGTGCCAGCAGCTTGCCATGTGACACTGAAGCGGTCTTT
D gene: NA; V gene: TRBV12-5; clone size: many; J gene: TRBJ1-1; CDR3 protein: CASGLTGYGEAFF; CDR3 DNA: TGTGCTAGTGGTTTGACGGGTTATGGTGAAGCTTTCTTT
D gene: NA; V gene: TRBV6-1; clone size: many; J gene: TRBJ1-2; CDR3 protein: CASSEGHSDGYTF; CDR3 DNA: TGTGCCAGCAGTGAAGGCCACTCGGATGGCTACACCTTC
D gene: TRBD2; V gene: TRBV7-7; clone size: NA; J gene: TRBJ2-7; CDR3 protein: CASSLASSGASYERYF; CDR3 DNA: TGTGCTAGCAGCTTAGCGTCGAGCGGGGCCTCCTACGAGCGGTACTTC
D gene: TRBD2; V gene: TRBV2; clone size: many; J gene: TRBJ2-4; CDR3 protein: CASSYLTSGEDIQYF; CDR3 DNA: TGTGCCAGCAGTTACCTGACTAGCGGGGAGGACATTCAGTACTTC
D gene: TRBD1; V gene: TRBV12-3/TRBV12-4; clone size: once; J gene: TRBJ1-5; CDR3 protein: CASRRDSSGPQHF; CDR3 DNA: TGTGCCAGCAGACGGGACAGTTCTGGGCCCCAGCATTTT
D gene: NA; V gene: TRBV14; clone size: many; J gene: TRBJ2-3; CDR3 protein: CASSPTVGDTQYF; CDR3 DNA: TGTGCCAGCAGCCCGACGGTCGGAGATACGCAGTATTTT
D gene: NA; V gene: TRBV20-1; clone size: NA; J gene: TRBJ1-3; CDR3 protein: CSASQIPDTLYF; CDR3 DNA: TGCAGTGCTTCGCAGATTCCAGATACGCTATATTTT
D gene: NA; V gene: TRBV7-2; clone size: NA; J gene: TRBJ1-5; CDR3 protein: CASSPQERGGEETHF; CDR3 DNA: TGTGCCAGCAGCCCTCAGGAGCGGGGGGGCGAAGAGACCCATTTT
D gene: TRBD1; V gene: TRBV5-1; clone size: NA; J gene: TRBJ2-5; CDR3 protein: CASSVGTVSGTQYF; CDR3 DNA: TGCGCCAGCAGCGTCGGGACAGTCTCGGGGACCCAGTACTTC
D gene: NA; V gene: TRBV12-3/TRBV12-4; clone size: NA; J gene: TRBJ2-3; CDR3 protein: CASRQSNQPPDTQYF; CDR3 DNA: TGTGCCAGCAGACAGAGTAATCAGCCCCCAGATACGCAGTATTTT
D gene: NA; V gene: TRBV2; clone size: NA; J gene: TRBJ2-2; CDR3 protein: CASSESETNTGELFF; CDR3 DNA: TGTGCCAGCAGTGAAAGTGAGACGAACACCGGGGAGCTGTTTTTT
D gene: NA; V gene: TRBV5-4; clone size: NA; J gene: TRBJ1-3; CDR3 protein: CASSFANHSGNTIYF; CDR3 DNA: TGTGCCAGCAGCTTTGCCAATCATTCCGGAAACACCATATATTTT
D gene: TRBD2; V gene: TRBV14; clone size: NA; J gene: TRBJ2-6; CDR3 protein: CASSVRMGPGGSGANVLTF; CDR3 DNA: TGTGCCAGCAGTGTTAGGATGGGGCCGGGGGGCTCTGGGGCCAACGTCCTGACTTTC
D gene: TRBD1; V gene: TRBV6-5; clone size: many; J gene: TRBJ1-1; CDR3 protein: CASRRQGTEAFF; CDR3 DNA: TGTGCCAGCAGGAGACAGGGCACTGAAGCTTTCTTT
D gene: TRBD2; V gene: TRBV7-2; clone size: NA; J gene: TRBJ2-2; CDR3 protein: CASSPRGIAGRNTGELFF; CDR3 DNA: TGTGCCAGCAGTCCCAGGGGTATAGCGGGGAGGAACACCGGGGAGCTGTTTTTT
D gene: TRBD1; V gene: TRBV2; clone size: NA; J gene: TRBJ1-2; CDR3 protein: CASSRGQGEGYTF; CDR3 DNA: TGTGCCAGCAGTAGGGGACAGGGCGAAGGCTACACCTTC